A single sample is the source of the 22 T cell receptor beta chains below, sequenced in a study of blood T cell repertoires in COVID-19. Measured with immunoSEQ multiplex PCR; TCRdb has only the in-frame clones, and not every one. Of tens of thousands of clones listed, roughly 76% are singletons. Sequencing was carried out using peripheral blood. The receptor source for this set is a woman of 80 years or more with acute or convalescent COVID-19.

Turning to this clone: Other nucleotide sequences from this sample produce the same CDR3. This chain's CDR3 is CASSLRRGYTF. For the CDR3, the DNA is TGTGCCAGCAGTTTACGTAGAGGCTACACCTTC. The rearrangement joins TRBV28 to TRBJ1-2, with D unclear. The V gene lost 2 bases and the J gene lost 8 bases, with 6 bases spanning the gap. Germline assignment: CDR1 MDHEN and CDR2 SYDVKM. This CDR3 is 11 amino acids long.

This chain connects TRBV27 to TRBJ2-1, with D perhaps matching TRBD1 (7 bases). With 10 bases removed from V and 0 bases from J, the gap between germline ends came to 13 bases. The CDR3 sequence is 14 residues long. Germline V gives CDR1 MNHEY, CDR2 SMNVEV (reference sequence). CDR3 protein: CATTRDSSYNEQFF. DNA for the CDR3: TGTGCCACCACGCGGGACAGCTCCTACAATGAGCAGTTCTTC.

The gene calls are TRBV19 and TRBJ2-4, with TRBD2 matching 9 bases. The CDR3 sequence is 21 residues long. With 0 bases clipped from V and 1 base from J, the junction kept 16 bases outside the gene matches. CDR1 is LNHDA, CDR2 SQIVND, per germline (reference sequence). Written as DNA, the CDR3 is TGTGCCAGTAGTATAGATCCAGGGAGTAGCGGGAGCGTGGGGGCCAAAAACATTCAGTACTTC. This codes for CASSIDPGSSGSVGAKNIQYF.

V and J are TRBV28 and TRBJ2-1; 9 nucleotides line up with TRBD1. V dropped 3 bases and J dropped 8; count of bases not matched to a gene: 11. The length of the CDR3 is 16 residues. From germline, CDR1 is MDHEN and CDR2 SYDVKM. Written as DNA, the CDR3 is TGTGCCAGCAGTTTGATCGGACAGGGGCTCGGATATGAGCAGTTCTTC. This encodes CASSLIGQGLGYEQFF.

The table lists this clone with a count of one. The J gene is TRBJ1-1, the V gene TRBV5-1; 9 bases line up with TRBD1. The CDR3 contains 14 residues. After removal of 0 bases from V and 5 bases from J, the junction contained 2 bases not matched to a gene. The germline V gene encodes CDR1 SGHRS and CDR2 YFSETQ. The CDR3 nucleotides read TGCGCCAGCAGCTTGGGGACAGGGGAGACTGAAGCTTTCTTT. Protein sequence: CASSLGTGETEAFF.

The chain couples TRBV5-1 to TRBJ2-7, with a weak D call TRBD2 (6 bases). Trimming cost V 4 bases and J 3 bases, with 20 bases left between them. The CDR3 runs to 16 residues. CDR1 and CDR2 from the germline V gene are SGHRS and YFSETQ. The CDR3 sequence: CASSPGVPPIHYEQYF. CDR3 sequence (DNA): TGCGCCAGCAGCCCGGGGGTCCCCCCCATTCACTACGAGCAGTACTTC.

The V gene is TRBV6-5, the J gene TRBJ2-1; D possibly corresponds to TRBD1 (5 bases). The CDR3 covers 13 residues. V was cut by 5 bases and J by 6 bases, with 11 bases left in between. CDR1 and CDR2 (germline): MNHEY, SVGAGI. CDR3: CASSTQAINEQFF. In DNA form, the CDR3 reads TGTGCCAGCAGTACACAGGCGATCAATGAGCAGTTCTTC.

The V call is TRBV5-6, the J call TRBJ2-1, with TRBD1 matching 8 bases. The CDR3 extends over 14 amino acids. Germline CDR1 is SGHDT and CDR2 is YYEEEE. Trimming took 4 bases from V and 7 from J; bases not matched to a gene: 7. CDR3 in DNA: TGTGCCAGCAGCCCACGGACAGGGAGAAATGAGCAGTTCTTC. This gives the protein CASSPRTGRNEQFF.

The chain recombines TRBV28 with TRBJ2-7, with 13 bases that match TRBD2. Germline V CDR1 and CDR2: MDHEN, SYDVKM. Germline trimming cut 5 bases from V and 5 bases from J; bases unmatched to any gene: 6. This CDR3 comprises 15 residues. CDR3 nucleotide sequence: TGTGCCAGCAGTACCGGGACTAGCGGGAAGGACGAGCAGTACTTC. This sequence encodes CASSTGTSGKDEQYF.

This rearrangement joins TRBV2 to TRBJ2-7; D possibly corresponds to TRBD1 (6 bases). The V and J ends lost 5 bases and 2 bases respectively, with 10 bases between them. The germline gives CDR1 SNHLY, CDR2 FYNNEI. The CDR3 length is 13 residues. The CDR3 DNA follows: TGTGCCAGCAGTCAGGACAGAACCTACGAGCAGTACTTC. This sequence encodes CASSQDRTYEQYF.

The DNA for the CDR3 is TGTGCCAGCTCACCCACGACAGGGAACACTGAAGCTTTCTTT. Translation: CASSPTTGNTEAFF. This sequence joins TRBV18 and TRBJ1-1; weak D call: TRBD1 (6 bases). Germline CDR1 and CDR2: KGHSH and LQKENI. The ends were cut back, 3 bases at V and 1 base at J, with 9 bases in the middle. This CDR3 spans 14 amino acids.

This chain connects TRBV18 to TRBJ1-1; 7 bases are shared with TRBD1. From germline, CDR1 is KGHSH and CDR2 LQKENI. The CDR3 is 14 amino acids. V lost 4 bases and J lost 4; bases outside the gene matches: 6. The CDR3 spells CASSLQGSGTEAFF. CDR3 coding DNA: TGTGCCAGCTCACTACAGGGGTCGGGCACTGAAGCTTTCTTT.

V gene TRBV2 combines with J gene TRBJ2-7, with TRBD1 matching over 7 bases. Germline CDR1 SNHLY, CDR2 FYNNEI. Trimming took 0 bases from V and 5 from J; bases not matched to a gene: 7. The CDR3 loop spans 15 amino acids. CDR3 sequence: CASSEALGTADEQYF. In DNA, the CDR3 is TGTGCCAGCAGTGAAGCGCTCGGGACAGCGGACGAGCAGTACTTC.

The chain recombines TRBV4-2 with TRBJ1-5; 7 positions agree with TRBD1. This CDR3 region has 14 residues. CDR1 is LGHNA and CDR2 is YNFKEQ in the germline V gene. The V segment lost 3 bases and the J segment 11 bases; nucleotides outside the gene matches: 10. CDR3 protein: CASSHHGQEISQHF. The DNA for the CDR3 is TGTGCCAGCAGCCATCACGGACAGGAAATATCCCAGCATTTT.

The chain has TRBV6-2 or TRBV6-3 and TRBJ2-3; 10 nucleotides line up with TRBD2. The V and J ends lost 6 bases and 6 bases, in that order; junction bases with no gene match: 6. The germline gives CDR1 MNHEY, CDR2 SVGEGT. This CDR3 contains 14 residues. The CDR3 DNA sequence: TGTGCCAGCAGCCTAGCGGGAGTACCCGATACGCAGTATTTT. It yields the protein CASSLAGVPDTQYF.

The CDR3 region is CASSPLGTAEANYGYTF. The CDR3 bases are TGTGCCAGCAGCCCCCTGGGGACAGCGGAGGCTAACTATGGCTACACCTTC. The gene calls are TRBV28 and TRBJ1-2; TRBD1 matches 7 bases. Germline trimming cut 6 bases from V and 0 bases from J; bases unmatched to any gene: 13. Looked up from germline, CDR1 is MDHEN and CDR2 is SYDVKM. The CDR3 is 17 amino acids.

The chain employs TRBV30 and TRBJ2-5; D unresolved. This CDR3 is 12 amino acids long. V lost 2 bases, J lost 4 bases, and 8 bases lay in between. Per the germline V gene, CDR1 is GTSNPN and CDR2 is SVGIG (reference sequence). DNA of the CDR3: TGTGCCTGGAGTTTGAGGAGAGAGACCCAGTACTTC. Encoded protein: CAWSLRRETQYF. Filled out from reference TRBV30 and TRBJ2-5, the complete variable domain reads SQTIHQWPATLVQPVGSPLSLECTVEGTSNPNLYWYRQAAGRGLQLLFYSVGIGQISSEVPQNLSASRPQDRQFILSSKKLLLSDSGFYLCAWSLRRETQYFGPGTRLLVL.

J is TRBJ2-1 and V is TRBV5-1; TRBD2 matches at 8 bases. Germline-derived CDR1 and CDR2 are SGHRS and YFSETQ. V lost 4 bases to trimming and J lost 5 bases; unmatched junction nucleotides: 5. The CDR3 consists of 14 residues. CDR3 amino acids: CASSREGRDNEQFF. The CDR3 DNA sequence: TGCGCCAGCAGCCGGGAGGGCCGGGACAATGAGCAGTTCTTC.

The V gene is TRBV19, the J gene TRBJ1-2; D not resolved. This CDR3 spans 13 amino acids. V lost 3 bases and J 3 bases, leaving 8 bases between the germline ends. The germline V gene encodes CDR1 LNHDA and CDR2 SQIVND (reference sequence). CDR3 DNA sequence: TGTGCCAGTAGTATCAGGTGGGACTATGGCTACACCTTC. Translated, it gives CASSIRWDYGYTF.

V and J are TRBV28 and TRBJ2-2; 7 bases are shared with TRBD1. The germline V gene has CDR1 MDHEN and CDR2 SYDVKM. This CDR3 comprises 17 residues. Losses at the gene ends were 2 bases for V and 4 bases for J; bases not matched to a gene: 10. This CDR3 is CASSLAGAGGVTGELFF. The CDR3 DNA reads TGTGCCAGCAGTTTAGCAGGCGCAGGGGGTGTCACCGGGGAGCTGTTTTTT.

J is TRBJ2-2 and V is TRBV18, with TRBD2 identical over 8 bases. The CDR3 runs to 16 residues. Germline loops: CDR1 KGHSH, CDR2 LQKENI. Losses at the gene ends were 3 bases for V and 2 bases for J; bases not matched to a gene: 5. CDR3 residues: CASSPNSGKNTGELFF. The CDR3 DNA reads as TGTGCCAGCTCACCGAATAGCGGGAAAAACACCGGGGAGCTGTTTTTT.

This sequence joins TRBV27 and TRBJ2-7; 13 nucleotides align to TRBD2. J gave up 5 bases and V 4 bases, and 5 bases lay outside the gene matches. This CDR3 comprises 15 residues. CDR1 and CDR2 from the germline V gene are MNHEY and SMNVEV (reference sequence). This CDR3 is CASSWGLAGKNEQYF. As DNA, the CDR3 is TGTGCCAGCAGTTGGGGACTAGCGGGAAAAAACGAGCAGTACTTC.